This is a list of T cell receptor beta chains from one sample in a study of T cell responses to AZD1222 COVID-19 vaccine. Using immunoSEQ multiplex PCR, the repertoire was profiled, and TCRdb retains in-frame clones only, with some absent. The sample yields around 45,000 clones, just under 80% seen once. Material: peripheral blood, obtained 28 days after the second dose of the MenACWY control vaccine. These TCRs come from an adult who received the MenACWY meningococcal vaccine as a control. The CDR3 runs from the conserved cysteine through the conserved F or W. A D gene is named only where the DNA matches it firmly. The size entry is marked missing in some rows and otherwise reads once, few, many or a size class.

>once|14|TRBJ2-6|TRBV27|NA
TGTGCCAGCAGTTTTTTCTCTGGGGCCAACGTCCTGACTTTC
CASSFFSGANVLTF
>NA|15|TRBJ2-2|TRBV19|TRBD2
TGTGCCAGTAGTATAGCGGGAGGGCCGACCGGGGAGCTGTTTTTT
CASSIAGGPTGELFF
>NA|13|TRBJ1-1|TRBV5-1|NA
TGCGCCAGCAGCTTCGACACAAACACTGAAGCTTTCTTT
CASSFDTNTEAFF
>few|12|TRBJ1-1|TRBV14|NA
TGTGCCAGCAGCCAACAGGGAACTGAAGCTTTCTTT
CASSQQGTEAFF
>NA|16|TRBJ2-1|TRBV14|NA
TGTGCCAGCAGCCTCAGGAAACCCTCTCCCTACAATGAGCAGTTCTTC
CASSLRKPSPYNEQFF
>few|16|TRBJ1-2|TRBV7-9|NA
TGTGCCAGCAGCTCGGGACTGGCGGCTTCTAACTATGGCTACACCTTC
CASSSGLAASNYGYTF
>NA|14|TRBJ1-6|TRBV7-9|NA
TGTGCCAGCCAGCGGGGGGCCTATAATTCACCCCTCCACTTT
CASQRGAYNSPLHF
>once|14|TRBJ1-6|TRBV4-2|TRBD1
TGTGCCAGCAGCCAAGAGGGACAGAATTCACCCCTCCACTTT
CASSQEGQNSPLHF
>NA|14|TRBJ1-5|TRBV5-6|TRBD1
TGTGCCAGCAGCTTCGGACAGGGGCGCGAGCCCCAGCATTTT
CASSFGQGREPQHF
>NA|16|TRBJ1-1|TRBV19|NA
TGTGCCAGTCGACCCACGCAGGGGAATATGAACACTGAAGCTTTCTTT
CASRPTQGNMNTEAFF
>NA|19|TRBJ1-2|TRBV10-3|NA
TGTGCCATCAGTGAGTCGGCAAACGGGCTACAGGGATCTACTAATGGCTACACCTTC
CAISESANGLQGSTNGYTF
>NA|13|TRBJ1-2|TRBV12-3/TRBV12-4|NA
TGTGCCGTGGGCTTGGGAATGCCCTATGGCTACACCTTC
CAVGLGMPYGYTF
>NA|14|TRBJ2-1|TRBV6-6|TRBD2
TGTGCCAGCAGTCCAAGCGGGAGGGGGAGTGAGCAGTTCTTC
CASSPSGRGSEQFF
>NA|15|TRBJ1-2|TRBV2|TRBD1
TGTGCCAGCAGTGAAGGGACAGGGCGGGACGGGGGCTACACCTTC
CASSEGTGRDGGYTF
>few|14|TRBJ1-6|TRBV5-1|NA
TGCGCCAGCAGCTTGAGTGGGGTTAATTCACCCCTCCACTTT
CASSLSGVNSPLHF
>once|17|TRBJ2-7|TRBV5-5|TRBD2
TGTGCCAGCAGCCTTAACGGACTAGCGGGAGCTTCTTACGAGCAGTACTTC
CASSLNGLAGASYEQYF
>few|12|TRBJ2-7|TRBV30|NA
TGTGCCTGGAGTGTACTCGGTAACGAGCAGTACTTC
CAWSVLGNEQYF
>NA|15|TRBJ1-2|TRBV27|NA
TGTGCCAGCAGTCTTACAGGAGTTGGGAACTATGGCTACACCTTC
CASSLTGVGNYGYTF
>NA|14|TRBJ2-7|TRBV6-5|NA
TGTGCCAGCAGTTACCCTGGCGGGTGGGGTGAGCAGTACTTC
CASSYPGGWGEQYF
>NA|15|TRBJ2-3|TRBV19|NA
TGTGCCAGTAGCTACAGGGTATCAGGGTCAGATACGCAGTATTTT
CASSYRVSGSDTQYF
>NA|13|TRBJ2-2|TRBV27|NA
TGTGCCAGCATCTACAGAAGCACCGGGGAGCTGTTTTTT
CASIYRSTGELFF
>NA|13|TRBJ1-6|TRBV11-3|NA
TGTGCCAGCAGCCCAACACGGAATTCACCCCTCCACTTT
CASSPTRNSPLHF
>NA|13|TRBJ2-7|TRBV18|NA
TGTGCCAGCTCGCGGGACGGGACCTACGAGCAGTACTTC
CASSRDGTYEQYF
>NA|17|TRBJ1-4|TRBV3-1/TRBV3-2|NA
TGTGCCAGCAGCCAAGATCCGGTGGGCGGTGGATCGGAAAAACTGTTTTTT
CASSQDPVGGGSEKLFF
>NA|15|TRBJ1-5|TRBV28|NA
TGTGCCAGCAGTTTCCGACAGGTAGGAGATCAGCCCCAGCATTTT
CASSFRQVGDQPQHF
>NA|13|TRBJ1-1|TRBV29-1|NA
TGCAGCGTCAAACAGGGAGGGAACACTGAAGCTTTCTTT
CSVKQGGNTEAFF
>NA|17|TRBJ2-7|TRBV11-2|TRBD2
TGTGCCAGCAGCTCCCTGTCGGGCGGGAGGCCTACCTACGAGCAGTACTTC
CASSSLSGGRPTYEQYF
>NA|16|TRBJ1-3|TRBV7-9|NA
TGTGCCAGCAGCTCGGACAGCAGCTTCTCTGGAAACACCATATATTTT
CASSSDSSFSGNTIYF
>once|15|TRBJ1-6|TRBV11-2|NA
TGTGCCAGCAGCCCCGGCAGCTTCTATAATTCACCCCTCCACTTT
CASSPGSFYNSPLHF
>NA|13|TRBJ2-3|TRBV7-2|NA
TGTGCCAGCAGCTTCCAGGGTGGTGATACGCAGTATTTT
CASSFQGGDTQYF
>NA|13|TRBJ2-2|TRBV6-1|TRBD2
TGTGCCAGCAGTGAACGGGAGGTCGGGGAGCTGTTTTTT
CASSEREVGELFF
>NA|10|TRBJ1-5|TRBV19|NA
TGTGCCAGCGGGAATCAGCCCCAGCATTTT
CASGNQPQHF
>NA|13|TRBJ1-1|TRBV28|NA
TGTGCCAGCAGCGGAGAGTTGAACACTGAAGCTTTCTTT
CASSGELNTEAFF
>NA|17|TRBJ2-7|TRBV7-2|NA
TGTGCCAGCAGCTCCGGACGGAAAATTAGTATCGACTACGAGCAGTACTTC
CASSSGRKISIDYEQYF
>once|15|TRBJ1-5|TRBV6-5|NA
TGTGCCAGCAGACTCGGACGGCTCTCTAATCAGCCCCAGCATTTT
CASRLGRLSNQPQHF
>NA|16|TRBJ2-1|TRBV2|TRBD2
TGTGCCAGCAGAAACCAGGGACTAGCGGGAGTAAATGAGCAGTTCTTC
CASRNQGLAGVNEQFF
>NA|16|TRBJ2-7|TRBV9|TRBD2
TGTGCCAGCAGCGTAGGGGATAGCGGGGTTTCCTACGAGCAGTACTTC
CASSVGDSGVSYEQYF
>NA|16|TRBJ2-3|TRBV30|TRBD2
TGTGCCTGTGGTCTAGCGGGGGGGCGTTTCGCAGATACGCAGTATTTT
CACGLAGGRFADTQYF
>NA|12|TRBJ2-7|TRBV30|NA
TGTGCCTGTAAGCTTCGTACCTACGAGCAGTACTTC
CACKLRTYEQYF
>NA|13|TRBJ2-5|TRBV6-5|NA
TGTGCCAGCAGTTACGGGTGGGAGGAGACCCAGTACTTC
CASSYGWEETQYF
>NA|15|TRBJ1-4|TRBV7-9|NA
TGTGCCAGCAGCGAAAGGAGCGGCCGGCGGGAAAAACTGTTTTTT
CASSERSGRREKLFF